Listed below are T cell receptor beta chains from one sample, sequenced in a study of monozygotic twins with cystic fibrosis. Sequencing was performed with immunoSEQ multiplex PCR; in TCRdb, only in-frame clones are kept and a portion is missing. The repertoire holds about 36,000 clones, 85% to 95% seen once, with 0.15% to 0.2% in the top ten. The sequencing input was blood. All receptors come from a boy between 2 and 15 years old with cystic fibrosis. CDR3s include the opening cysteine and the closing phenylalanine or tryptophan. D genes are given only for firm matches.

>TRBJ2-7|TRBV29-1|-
CSVEDRPYEQYF
TGCAGCGTTGAGGACAGACCCTACGAGCAGTACTTC
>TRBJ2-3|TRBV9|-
CASSVVDGSTDTQYF
TGTGCCAGCAGCGTAGTGGACGGGAGCACAGATACGCAGTATTTT
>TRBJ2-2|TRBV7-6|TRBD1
CASSPEGRTGWTGELFF
TGTGCCAGCAGCCCGGAGGGTAGGACAGGGTGGACCGGGGAGCTGTTTTTT
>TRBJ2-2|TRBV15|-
CATSRVPDGELFF
TGTGCCACCAGCAGAGTCCCAGACGGGGAGCTGTTTTTT
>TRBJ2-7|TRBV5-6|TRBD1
CASSWGQFTSYEQYF
TGTGCCAGCAGCTGGGGACAGTTTACTTCCTACGAGCAGTACTTC
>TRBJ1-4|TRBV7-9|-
CASSLEGEKLFF
TGTGCCAGCAGCTTAGAGGGTGAAAAACTGTTTTTT
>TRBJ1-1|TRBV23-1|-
CASSRAGWLLNTEAFF
TGCGCCAGCAGTCGGGCAGGGTGGCTTTTGAACACTGAAGCTTTCTTT
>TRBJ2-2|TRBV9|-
CASSARGDKNTGELFF
TGTGCCAGCAGCGCACGAGGGGACAAGAACACCGGGGAGCTGTTTTTT
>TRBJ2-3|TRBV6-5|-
CASTSPVTDTQYF
TGTGCCAGTACATCCCCGGTCACAGATACGCAGTATTTT
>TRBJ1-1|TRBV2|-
CASTGGGNTEAFF
TGTGCCAGCACCGGAGGCGGGAACACTGAAGCTTTCTTT
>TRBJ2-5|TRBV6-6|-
CASSYSGPQVQETQYF
TGTGCCAGCAGTTACTCGGGCCCCCAGGTCCAAGAGACCCAGTACTTC
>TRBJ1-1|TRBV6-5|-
CASSPGHYGEAFF
TGTGCCAGCTCACCGGGACATTATGGTGAAGCTTTCTTT
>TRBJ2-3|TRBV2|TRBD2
CAGQTSVSTDTQYF
TGTGCCGGCCAGACTAGCGTAAGCACAGATACGCAGTATTTT
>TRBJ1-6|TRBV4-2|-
CASSQDRLDSPLHF
TGTGCCAGCAGCCAAGATCGCTTGGATTCACCCCTCCACTTT